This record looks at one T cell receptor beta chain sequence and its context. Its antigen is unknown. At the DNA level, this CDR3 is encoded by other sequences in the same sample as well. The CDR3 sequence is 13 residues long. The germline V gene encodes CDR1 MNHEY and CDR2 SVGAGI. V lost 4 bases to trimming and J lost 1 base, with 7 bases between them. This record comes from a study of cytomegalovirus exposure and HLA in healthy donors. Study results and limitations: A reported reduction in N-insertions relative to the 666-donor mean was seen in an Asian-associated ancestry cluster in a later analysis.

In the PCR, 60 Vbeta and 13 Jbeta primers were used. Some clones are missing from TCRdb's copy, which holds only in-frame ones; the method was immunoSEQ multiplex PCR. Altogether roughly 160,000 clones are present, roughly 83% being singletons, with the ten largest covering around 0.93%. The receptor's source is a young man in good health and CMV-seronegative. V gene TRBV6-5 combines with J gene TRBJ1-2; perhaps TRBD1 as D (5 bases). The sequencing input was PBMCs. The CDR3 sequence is CASSSQGNYGYTF. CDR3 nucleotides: TGTGCCAGCAGTTCCCAGGGTAACTATGGCTACACCTTC.